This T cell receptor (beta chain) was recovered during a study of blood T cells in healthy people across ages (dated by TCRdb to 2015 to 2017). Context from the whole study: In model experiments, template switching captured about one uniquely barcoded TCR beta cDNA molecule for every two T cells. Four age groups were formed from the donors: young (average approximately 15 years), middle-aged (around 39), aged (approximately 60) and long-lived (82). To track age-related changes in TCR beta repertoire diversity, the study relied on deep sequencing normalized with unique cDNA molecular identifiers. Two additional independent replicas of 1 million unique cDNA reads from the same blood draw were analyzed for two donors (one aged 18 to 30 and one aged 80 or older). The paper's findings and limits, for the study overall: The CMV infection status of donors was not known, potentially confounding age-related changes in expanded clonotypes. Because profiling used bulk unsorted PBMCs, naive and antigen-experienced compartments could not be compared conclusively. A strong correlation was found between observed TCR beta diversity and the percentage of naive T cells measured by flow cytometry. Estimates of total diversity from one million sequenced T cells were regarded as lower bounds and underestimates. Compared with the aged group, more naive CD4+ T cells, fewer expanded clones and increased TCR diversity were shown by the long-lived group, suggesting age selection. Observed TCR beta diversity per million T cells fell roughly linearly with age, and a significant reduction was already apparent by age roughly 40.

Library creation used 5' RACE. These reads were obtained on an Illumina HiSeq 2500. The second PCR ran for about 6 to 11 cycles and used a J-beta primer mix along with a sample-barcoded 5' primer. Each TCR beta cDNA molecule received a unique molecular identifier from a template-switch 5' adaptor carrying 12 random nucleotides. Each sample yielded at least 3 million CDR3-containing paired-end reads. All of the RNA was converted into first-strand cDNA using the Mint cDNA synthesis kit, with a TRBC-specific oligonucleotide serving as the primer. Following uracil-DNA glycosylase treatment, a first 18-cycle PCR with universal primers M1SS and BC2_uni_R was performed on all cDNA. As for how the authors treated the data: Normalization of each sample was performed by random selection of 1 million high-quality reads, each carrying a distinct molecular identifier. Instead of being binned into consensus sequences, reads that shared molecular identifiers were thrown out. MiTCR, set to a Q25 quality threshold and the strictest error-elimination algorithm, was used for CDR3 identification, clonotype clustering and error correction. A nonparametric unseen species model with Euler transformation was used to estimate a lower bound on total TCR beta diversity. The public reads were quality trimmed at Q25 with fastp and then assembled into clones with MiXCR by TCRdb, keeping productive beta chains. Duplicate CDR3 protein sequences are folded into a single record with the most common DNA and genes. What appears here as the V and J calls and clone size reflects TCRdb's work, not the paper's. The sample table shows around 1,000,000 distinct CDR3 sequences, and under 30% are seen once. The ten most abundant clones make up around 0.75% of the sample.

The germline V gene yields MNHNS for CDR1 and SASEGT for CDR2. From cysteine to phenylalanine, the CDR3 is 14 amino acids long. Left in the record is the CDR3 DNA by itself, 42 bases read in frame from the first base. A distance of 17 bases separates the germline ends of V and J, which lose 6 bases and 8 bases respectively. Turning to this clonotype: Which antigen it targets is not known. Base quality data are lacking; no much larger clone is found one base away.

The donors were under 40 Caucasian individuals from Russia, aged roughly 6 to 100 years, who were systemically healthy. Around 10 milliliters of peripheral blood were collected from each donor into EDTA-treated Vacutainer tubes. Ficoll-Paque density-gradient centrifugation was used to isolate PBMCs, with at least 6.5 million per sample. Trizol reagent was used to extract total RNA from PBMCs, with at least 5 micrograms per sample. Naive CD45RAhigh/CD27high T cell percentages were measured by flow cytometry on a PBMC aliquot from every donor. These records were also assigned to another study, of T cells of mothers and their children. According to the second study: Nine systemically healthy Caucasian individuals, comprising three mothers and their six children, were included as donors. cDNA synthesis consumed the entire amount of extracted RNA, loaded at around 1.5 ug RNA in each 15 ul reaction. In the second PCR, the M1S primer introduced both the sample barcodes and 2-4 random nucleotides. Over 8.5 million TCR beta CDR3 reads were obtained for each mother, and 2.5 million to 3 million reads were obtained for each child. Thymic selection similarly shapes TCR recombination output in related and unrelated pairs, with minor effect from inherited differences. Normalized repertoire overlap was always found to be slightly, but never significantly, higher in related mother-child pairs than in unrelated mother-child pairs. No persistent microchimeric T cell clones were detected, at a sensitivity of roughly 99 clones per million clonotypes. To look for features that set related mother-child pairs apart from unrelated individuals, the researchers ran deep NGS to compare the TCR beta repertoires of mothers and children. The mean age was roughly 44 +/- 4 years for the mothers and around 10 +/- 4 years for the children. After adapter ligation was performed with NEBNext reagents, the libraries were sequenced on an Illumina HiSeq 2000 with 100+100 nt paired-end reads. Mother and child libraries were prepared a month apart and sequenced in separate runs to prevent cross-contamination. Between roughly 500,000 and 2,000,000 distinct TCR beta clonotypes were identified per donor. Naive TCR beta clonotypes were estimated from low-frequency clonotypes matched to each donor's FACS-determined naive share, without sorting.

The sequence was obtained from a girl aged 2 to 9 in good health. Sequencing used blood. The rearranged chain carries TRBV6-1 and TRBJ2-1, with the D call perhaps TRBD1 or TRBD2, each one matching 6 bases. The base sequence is TGTGCCAGCAGCGGTAGGGGGGATCTGGATGAGCAGTTCTTC. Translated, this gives CASSGRGDLDEQFF.